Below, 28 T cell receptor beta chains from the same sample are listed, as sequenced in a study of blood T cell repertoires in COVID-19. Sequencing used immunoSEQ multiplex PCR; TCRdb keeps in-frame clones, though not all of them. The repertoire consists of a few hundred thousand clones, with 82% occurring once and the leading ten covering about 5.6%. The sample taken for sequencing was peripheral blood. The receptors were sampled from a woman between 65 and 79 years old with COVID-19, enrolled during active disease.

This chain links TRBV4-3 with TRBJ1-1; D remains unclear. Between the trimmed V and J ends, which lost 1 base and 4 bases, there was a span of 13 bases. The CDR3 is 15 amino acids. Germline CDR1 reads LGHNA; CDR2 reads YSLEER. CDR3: CASSQANWGGTEAFF. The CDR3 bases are TGCGCCAGCAGCCAAGCGAATTGGGGAGGCACTGAAGCTTTCTTT.

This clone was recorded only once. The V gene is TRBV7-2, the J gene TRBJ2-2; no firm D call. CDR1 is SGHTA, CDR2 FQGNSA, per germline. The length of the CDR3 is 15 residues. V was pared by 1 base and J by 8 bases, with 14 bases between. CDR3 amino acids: CASSLEQPPTGELFF. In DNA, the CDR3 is TGTGCCAGCAGCTTAGAACAGCCTCCTACGGGGGAGCTGTTTTTT.

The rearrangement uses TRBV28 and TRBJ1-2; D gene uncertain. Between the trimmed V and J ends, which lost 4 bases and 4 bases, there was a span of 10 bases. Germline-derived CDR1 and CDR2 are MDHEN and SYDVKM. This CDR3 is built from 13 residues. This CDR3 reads CASSYSTAYGYTF. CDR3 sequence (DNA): TGTGCCAGCAGTTACAGTACGGCCTATGGCTACACCTTC.

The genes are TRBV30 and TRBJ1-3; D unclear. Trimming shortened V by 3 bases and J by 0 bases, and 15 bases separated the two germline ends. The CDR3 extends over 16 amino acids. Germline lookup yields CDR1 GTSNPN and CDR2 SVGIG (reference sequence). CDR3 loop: CAWRSSGKASGNTIYF. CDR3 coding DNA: TGTGCCTGGAGAAGTTCGGGGAAAGCCTCTGGAAACACCATATATTTT.

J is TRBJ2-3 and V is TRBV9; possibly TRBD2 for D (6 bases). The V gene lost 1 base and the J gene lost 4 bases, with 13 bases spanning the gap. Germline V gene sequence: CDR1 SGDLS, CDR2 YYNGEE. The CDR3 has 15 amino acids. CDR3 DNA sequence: TGTGCCAGCAGCGTACGGGGGAGTCAGCCAGATACGCAGTATTTT. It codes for CASSVRGSQPDTQYF.

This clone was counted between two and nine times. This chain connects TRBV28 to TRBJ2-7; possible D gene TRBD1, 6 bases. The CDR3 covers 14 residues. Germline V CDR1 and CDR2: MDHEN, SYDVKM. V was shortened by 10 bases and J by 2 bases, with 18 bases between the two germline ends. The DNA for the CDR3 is TGTGCCAACGCCCCTCAGGGGCAACCCTACGAGCAGTACTTC. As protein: CANAPQGQPYEQYF. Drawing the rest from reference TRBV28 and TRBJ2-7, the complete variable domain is DVKVTQSSRYLVKRTGEKVFLECVQDMDHENMFWYRQDPGLGLRLIYFSYDVKMKEKGDIPEGYSVSREKKERFSLILESASTNQTSMYLCANAPQGQPYEQYFGPGTRLTVT.

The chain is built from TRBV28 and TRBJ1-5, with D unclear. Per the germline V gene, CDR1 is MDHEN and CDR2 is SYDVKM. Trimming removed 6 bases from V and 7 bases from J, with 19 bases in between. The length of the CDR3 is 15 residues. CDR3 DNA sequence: TGTGCCAGCAGGCCAAATGTGTTTTTCGGGCAGCCCCAGCATTTT. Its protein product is CASRPNVFFGQPQHF. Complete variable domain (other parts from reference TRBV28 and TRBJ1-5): DVKVTQSSRYLVKRTGEKVFLECVQDMDHENMFWYRQDPGLGLRLIYFSYDVKMKEKGDIPEGYSVSREKKERFSLILESASTNQTSMYLCASRPNVFFGQPQHFGDGTRLSIL.

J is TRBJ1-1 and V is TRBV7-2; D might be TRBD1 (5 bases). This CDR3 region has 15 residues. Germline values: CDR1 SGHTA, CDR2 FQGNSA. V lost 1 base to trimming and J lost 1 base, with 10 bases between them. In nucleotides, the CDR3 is TGTGCCAGCAGCTTAGAGCCCGGGGGGAACACTGAAGCTTTCTTT. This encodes CASSLEPGGNTEAFF.

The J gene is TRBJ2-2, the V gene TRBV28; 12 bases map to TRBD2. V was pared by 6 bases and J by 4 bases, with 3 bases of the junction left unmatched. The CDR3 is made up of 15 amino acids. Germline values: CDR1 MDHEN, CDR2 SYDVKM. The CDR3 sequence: CASSRLAGVTGELFF. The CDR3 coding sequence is TGTGCCAGCAGCCGACTAGCGGGAGTCACCGGGGAGCTGTTTTTT.

The CDR3: CASPRPPGQPYEQYF. CDR3 nucleotide sequence: TGTGCCAGTCCCCGACCTCCGGGACAGCCCTACGAGCAGTACTTC. This chain joins TRBV19 and TRBJ2-7; TRBD1 agrees at 7 bases. CDR1 and CDR2 (germline): LNHDA, SQIVND (reference sequence). CDR3 length equals 15 residues. The J segment lost 2 bases and the V segment lost 8 bases, leaving 12 bases of the junction unmatched.

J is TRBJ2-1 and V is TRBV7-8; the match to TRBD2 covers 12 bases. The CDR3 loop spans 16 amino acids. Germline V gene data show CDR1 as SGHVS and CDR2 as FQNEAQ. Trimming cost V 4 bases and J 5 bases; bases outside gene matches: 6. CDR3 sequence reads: CASSYRTSGIHNEQFF. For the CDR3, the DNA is TGTGCCAGCAGCTACCGGACTAGCGGGATCCACAATGAGCAGTTCTTC.

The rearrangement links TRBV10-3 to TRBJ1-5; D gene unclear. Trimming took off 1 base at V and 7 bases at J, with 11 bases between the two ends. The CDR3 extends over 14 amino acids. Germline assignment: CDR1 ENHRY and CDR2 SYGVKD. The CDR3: CAISELGGSQPQHF. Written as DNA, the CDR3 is TGTGCCATCAGTGAGTTGGGAGGGAGCCAGCCCCAGCATTTT.

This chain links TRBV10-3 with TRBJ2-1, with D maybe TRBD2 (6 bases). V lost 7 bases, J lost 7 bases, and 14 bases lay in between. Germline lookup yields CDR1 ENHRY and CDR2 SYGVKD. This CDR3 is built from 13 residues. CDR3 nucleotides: TGTGCCATCAAGGGGCGGGACTGGAATGAGCAGTTCTTC. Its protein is CAIKGRDWNEQFF.

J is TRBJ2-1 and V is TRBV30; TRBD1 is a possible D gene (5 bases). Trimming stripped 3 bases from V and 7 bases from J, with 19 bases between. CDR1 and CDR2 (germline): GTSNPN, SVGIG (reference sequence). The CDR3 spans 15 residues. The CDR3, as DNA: TGTGCCTGGAGACAGGTCGTGGGATCAGGAAATGAGCAGTTCTTC. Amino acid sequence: CAWRQVVGSGNEQFF.

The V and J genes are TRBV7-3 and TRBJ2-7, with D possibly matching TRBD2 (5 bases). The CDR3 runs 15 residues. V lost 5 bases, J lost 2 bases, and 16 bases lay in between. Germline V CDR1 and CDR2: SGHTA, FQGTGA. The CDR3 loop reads CASSLTPGGPYEQYF. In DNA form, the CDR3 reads TGTGCCAGCAGCCTCACCCCAGGAGGTCCCTACGAGCAGTACTTC.

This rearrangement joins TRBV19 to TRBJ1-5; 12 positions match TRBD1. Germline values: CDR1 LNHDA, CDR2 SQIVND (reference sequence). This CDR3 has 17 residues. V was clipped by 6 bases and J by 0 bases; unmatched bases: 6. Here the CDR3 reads CASSTRDRGLSNQPQHF. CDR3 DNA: TGTGCCAGTAGCACCCGGGACAGGGGGCTTAGCAATCAGCCCCAGCATTTT.

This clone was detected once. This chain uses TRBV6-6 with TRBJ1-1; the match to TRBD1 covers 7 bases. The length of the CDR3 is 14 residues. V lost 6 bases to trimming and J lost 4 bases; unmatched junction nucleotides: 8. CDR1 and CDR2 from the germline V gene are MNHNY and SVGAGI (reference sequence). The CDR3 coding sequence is TGTGCCAGCAGGGACGACAGGGTTGGCACTGAAGCTTTCTTT. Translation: CASRDDRVGTEAFF.

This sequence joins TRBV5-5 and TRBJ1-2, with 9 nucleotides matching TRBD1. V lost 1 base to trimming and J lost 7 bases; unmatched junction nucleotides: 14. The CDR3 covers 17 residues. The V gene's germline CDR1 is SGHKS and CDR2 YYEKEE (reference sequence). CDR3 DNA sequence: TGTGCCAGCAGCTTGAATCCCGGGACAGGGATTACGGGTGGCTACACCTTC. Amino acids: CASSLNPGTGITGGYTF. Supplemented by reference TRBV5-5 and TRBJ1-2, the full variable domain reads DAGVTQSPTHLIKTRGQQVTLRCSPISGHKSVSWYQQVLGQGPQFIFQYYEKEERGRGNFPDRFSARQFPNYSSELNVNALLLGDSALYLCASSLNPGTGITGGYTFGSGTRLTVV.

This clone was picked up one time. The DNA for the CDR3 is TGTGCCAGCAGTCTGGACTACAACTACGAGCAGTACTTC. Protein product: CASSLDYNYEQYF. V usage is TRBV12-3 or TRBV12-4 and J usage is TRBJ2-7, with a possible D match to TRBD2 (6 bases). The CDR3 has 13 amino acids. Trimming shortened V by 5 bases and J by 3 bases, and 11 bases separated the two germline ends.

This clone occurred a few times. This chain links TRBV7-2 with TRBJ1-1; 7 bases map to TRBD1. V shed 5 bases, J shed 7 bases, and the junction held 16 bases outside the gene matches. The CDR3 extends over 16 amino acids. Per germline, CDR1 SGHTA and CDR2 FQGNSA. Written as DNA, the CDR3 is TGTGCCAGCAGCGCCGTACCTTCTGGACAGGCTCGTGAAGCTTTCTTT. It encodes CASSAVPSGQAREAFF.

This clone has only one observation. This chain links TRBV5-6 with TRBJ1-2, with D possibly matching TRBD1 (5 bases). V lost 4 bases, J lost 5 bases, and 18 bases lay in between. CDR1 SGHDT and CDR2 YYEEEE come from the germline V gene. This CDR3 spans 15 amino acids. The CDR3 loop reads CASSLTRQGLYGYTF. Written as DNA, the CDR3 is TGTGCCAGCAGCCTTACCAGGCAGGGCCTGTATGGCTACACCTTC.

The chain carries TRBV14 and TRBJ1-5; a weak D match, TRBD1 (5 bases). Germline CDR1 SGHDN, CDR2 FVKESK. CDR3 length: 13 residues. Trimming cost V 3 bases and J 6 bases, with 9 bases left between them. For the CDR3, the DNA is TGTGCCAGCAGCCAGGGGGGATTTCAGCCCCAGCATTTT. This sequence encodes CASSQGGFQPQHF.

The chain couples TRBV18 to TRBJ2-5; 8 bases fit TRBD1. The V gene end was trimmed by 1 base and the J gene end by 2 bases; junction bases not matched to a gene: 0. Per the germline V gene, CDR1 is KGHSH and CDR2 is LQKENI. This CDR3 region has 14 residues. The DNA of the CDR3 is TGTGCCAGCTCACCACGACAGGGGCAAGAGACCCAGTACTTC. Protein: CASSPRQGQETQYF. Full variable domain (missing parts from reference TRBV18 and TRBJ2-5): NAGVMQNPRHLVRRRGQEARLRCSPMKGHSHVYWYRQLPEEGLKFMVYLQKENIIDESGMPKERFSAEFPKEGPSILRIQQVVRGDSAAYFCASSPRQGQETQYFGPGTRLLVL.

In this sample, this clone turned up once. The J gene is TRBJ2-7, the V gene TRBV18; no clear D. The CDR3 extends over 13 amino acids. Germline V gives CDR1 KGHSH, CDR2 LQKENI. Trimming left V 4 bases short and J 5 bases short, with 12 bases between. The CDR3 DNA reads TGTGCCAGCTCACAATCGGTTGAGGACGAGCAGTACTTC. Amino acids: CASSQSVEDEQYF.

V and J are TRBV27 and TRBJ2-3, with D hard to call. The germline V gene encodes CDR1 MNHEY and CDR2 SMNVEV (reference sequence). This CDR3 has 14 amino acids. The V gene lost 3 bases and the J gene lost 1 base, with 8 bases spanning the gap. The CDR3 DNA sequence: TGTGCCAGCAGTTTTGGAGTGCGCACAGATACGCAGTATTTT. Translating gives CASSFGVRTDTQYF.

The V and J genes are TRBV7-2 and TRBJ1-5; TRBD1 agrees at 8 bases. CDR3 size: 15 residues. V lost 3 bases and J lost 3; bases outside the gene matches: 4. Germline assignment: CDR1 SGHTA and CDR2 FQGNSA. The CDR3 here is CASSFHRGTNQPQHF. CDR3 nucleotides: TGTGCCAGCAGCTTCCACAGGGGGACCAATCAGCCCCAGCATTTT.

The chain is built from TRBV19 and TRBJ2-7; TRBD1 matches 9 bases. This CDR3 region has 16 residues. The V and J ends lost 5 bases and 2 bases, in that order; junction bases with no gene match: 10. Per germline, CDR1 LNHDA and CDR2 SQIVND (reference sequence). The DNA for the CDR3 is TGTGCCAGTAGTGCCCGGTCCGGGACAGGGACCTACGAGCAGTACTTC. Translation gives CASSARSGTGTYEQYF.

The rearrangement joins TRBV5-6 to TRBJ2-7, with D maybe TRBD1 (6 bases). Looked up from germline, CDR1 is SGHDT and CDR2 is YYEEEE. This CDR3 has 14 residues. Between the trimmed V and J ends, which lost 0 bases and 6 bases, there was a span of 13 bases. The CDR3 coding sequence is TGTGCCAGCAGCTTGGCCCTGGGGGCAGGCGAGCAGTACTTC. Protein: CASSLALGAGEQYF.